This T cell receptor beta chain emerged from a study of human T cells and chemical hapten exposure. Study overall: Across the whole study, which lasted roughly five months, patients were given diphenylcyclopropenone on the scalp once a week.

In TCRdb, the RACE reads were re-called with MiXCR into one record per CDR3 protein. The table records roughly 40,000 distinct CDR3 sequences, 8.5% to 10% of them present only once. Germline trimming cut 4 bases from V and 1 base from J; bases unmatched to any gene: 8. Germline V lookup: CDR1 KGHDR, CDR2 SFDVKD. This CDR3 comprises 16 residues. This clonotype has at least ten counts. What it binds is unknown. General study points: There was no change with DPC sensitization in TCRs above 1 in 1000 frequency.

Time point in this sample: patch test 2, 6 weeks after DPC sensitization. Treatment: therapeutic diphenylcyclopropenone sensitization with weekly scalp DPC. Blood, whole and unfractionated, served as the source for total RNA extraction. Every donor had alopecia and was 18 to 70 years old; all were suitable for DPC. This clonotype was obtained from a woman in her 30s with alopecia areata. Some clones in this sample may be carry-over from other donors' samples. Sequenced material: whole blood, taken in connection with sensitization to the hapten diphenylcyclopropenone (DPC). The chain recombines TRBV24-1 with TRBJ2-5; 7 bases agree with TRBD1. CDR3 loop: CATSEGHRGSQETQYF. CDR3 bases: TGTGCCACCAGTGAGGGACACAGGGGATCCCAAGAGACCCAGTACTTC.